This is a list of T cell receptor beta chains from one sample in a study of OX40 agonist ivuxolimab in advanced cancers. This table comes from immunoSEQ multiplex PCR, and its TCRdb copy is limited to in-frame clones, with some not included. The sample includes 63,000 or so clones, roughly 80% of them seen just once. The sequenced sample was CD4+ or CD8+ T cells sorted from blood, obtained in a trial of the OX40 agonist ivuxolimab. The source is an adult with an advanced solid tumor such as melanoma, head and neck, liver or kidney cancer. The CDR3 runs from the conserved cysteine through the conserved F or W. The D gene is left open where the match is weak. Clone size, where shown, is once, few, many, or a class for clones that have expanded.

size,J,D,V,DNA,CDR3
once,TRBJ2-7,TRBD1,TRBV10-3,TGTGCCATCAGTGTTCAGGGGGCGCCGGGTGACGAGCAGTACTTC,CAISVQGAPGDEQYF
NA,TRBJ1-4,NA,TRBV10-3,TGTGCCATCAAGGGATCAACTAATGAAAAACTGTTTTTT,CAIKGSTNEKLFF
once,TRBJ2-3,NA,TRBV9,TGTGCCAGCAGCGTAGGCGGCAACCGGGGAGATATGCAGTATTTT,CASSVGGNRGDMQYF
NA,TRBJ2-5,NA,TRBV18,TGTGCCAGCTCACCACTAGGGGAGGCTGGGACCCAGTACTTC,CASSPLGEAGTQYF
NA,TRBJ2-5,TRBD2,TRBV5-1,TGCGCCAGCAGTTATACTGGACTAGCGGGGGTAGAGACCCAGTACTTC,CASSYTGLAGVETQYF
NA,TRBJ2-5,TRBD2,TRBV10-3,TGTGCCACGTCGACTAGCGGGGCTAAAGAGACCCAGTACTTC,CATSTSGAKETQYF
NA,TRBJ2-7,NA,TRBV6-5,TGTGCCAGCAGTCTCACCTACGAGCAGTACTTC,CASSLTYEQYF
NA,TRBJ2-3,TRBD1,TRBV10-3,TGTGCCATCAGTGAGTCGGGACAGGGGGCTTCCACAGATACGCAGTATTTT,CAISESGQGASTDTQYF
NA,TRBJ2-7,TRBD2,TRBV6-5,TGTGCCAGCAGTCCTAGCGGGGGGAGCTACAAGCAGTACTTC,CASSPSGGSYKQYF
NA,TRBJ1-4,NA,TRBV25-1,TGTGCCAGCAGTGGCCTCAGAGCAACTAATGAAAAACTGTTTTTT,CASSGLRATNEKLFF
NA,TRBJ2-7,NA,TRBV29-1,TGCAGCGTTGAGTCGGGAACTAAGGGGTACTTC,CSVESGTKGYF
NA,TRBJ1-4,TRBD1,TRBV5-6,TGTGCCAGCAGCTCAGCGAGGACAGGTCCTAAAGAAAAACTGTTTTTT,CASSSARTGPKEKLFF
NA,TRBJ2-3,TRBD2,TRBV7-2,TGTGCCAGCAGCTTAGCGACTAGCGCAGATACGCAGTATTTT,CASSLATSADTQYF
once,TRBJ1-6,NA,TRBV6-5,TGTGCCAGCAGCGCGCAGGCACCCCTCCACTTT,CASSAQAPLHF
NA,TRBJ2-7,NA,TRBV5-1,TGCGCCAGCAGCTTGGACGGCGACGAGCAGTACTTC,CASSLDGDEQYF
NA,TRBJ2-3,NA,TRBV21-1,TGTGCCAGCAGCAACGAGGACAGGGGCCCCACAGATACGCAGTATTTT,CASSNEDRGPTDTQYF
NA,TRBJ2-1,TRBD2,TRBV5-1,TGCGCCAGCAGCTCGGGACTAGCGGGGAGTCATGAGCAGTTCTTC,CASSSGLAGSHEQFF
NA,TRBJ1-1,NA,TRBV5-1,TGCGCCAGCACCCGGACGGGGGCTATGAACACTGAAGCTTTCTTT,CASTRTGAMNTEAFF
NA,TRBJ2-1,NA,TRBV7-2,TGTGCCAGCAGCTTAGTCGGAGGGGGGAGGGGCCTGGGAAATGAGCAGTTCTTC,CASSLVGGGRGLGNEQFF
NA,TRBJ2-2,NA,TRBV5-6,TGTGCCAGCAGCTTGGCAACCGGGGAGCTGTTTTTT,CASSLATGELFF
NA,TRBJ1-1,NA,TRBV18,TGTGCCAGCTCACCGAACAGACAGAACACTGAAGCTTTCTTT,CASSPNRQNTEAFF
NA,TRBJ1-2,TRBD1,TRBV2,TGTGCCAGCAGTGGGACAGGGGATGGCTACACCTTC,CASSGTGDGYTF
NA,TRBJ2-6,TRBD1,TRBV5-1,TGCGCCAGCAGCTATACAGGGGCCTCTGGGGCCAACGTCCTGACTTTC,CASSYTGASGANVLTF
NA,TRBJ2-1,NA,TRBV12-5,TGTGCTAGTGGTTTGGGACTTAGCGAGTACAATGAGCAGTTCTTC,CASGLGLSEYNEQFF
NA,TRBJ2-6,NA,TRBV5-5,TGTGCCAGCAGCAAAGGACCCGGTCCTGGGGCCAACGTCCTGACTTTC,CASSKGPGPGANVLTF
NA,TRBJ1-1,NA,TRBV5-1,TGCGCCAGCAGCCCCAACGGCCACCTGAACACTGAAGCTTTCTTT,CASSPNGHLNTEAFF
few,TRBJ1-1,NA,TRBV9,TGTGCCAGCAGCGTAGACCTTAGAGGCGGAACTGAAGCTTTCTTT,CASSVDLRGGTEAFF
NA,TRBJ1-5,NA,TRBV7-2,TGTGCCAGCAGCTCTACGCGTAGCAATCAGCCCCAGCATTTT,CASSSTRSNQPQHF
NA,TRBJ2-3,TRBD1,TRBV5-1,TGCGCCAGCAGCTCAGGGGGCGGAGGGACAGATACGCAGTATTTT,CASSSGGGGTDTQYF
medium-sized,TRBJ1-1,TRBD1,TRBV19,TGTGCCAGTAGATTCTTACAGGGGGCGGCCACTGAAGCTTTCTTT,CASRFLQGAATEAFF
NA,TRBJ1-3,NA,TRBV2,TGTGCCAGCATGACACAGGGCCTCTCTGGAAACACCATATATTTT,CASMTQGLSGNTIYF
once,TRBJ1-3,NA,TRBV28,TGTGCCAGCAGTAAGATGGGCTCTGGAAACACCATATATTTT,CASSKMGSGNTIYF
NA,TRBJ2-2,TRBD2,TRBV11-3,TGTGCCAGCAGTCGTAGCGGGGGCCTGAACACCGGGGAGCTGTTTTTT,CASSRSGGLNTGELFF
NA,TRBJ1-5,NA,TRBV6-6,TGTGCCAGCAGTTACTCGATGGGACTGGGGGAGCCCCAGCATTTT,CASSYSMGLGEPQHF
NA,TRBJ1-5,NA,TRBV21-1,TGTGCCAGCAGCAAATCTGGTTATAGCAATCAGCCCCAGCATTTT,CASSKSGYSNQPQHF
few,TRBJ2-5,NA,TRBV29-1,TGCAGCTCGCGTAGTCCGCCAAGGGAGACCCAGTACTTC,CSSRSPPRETQYF
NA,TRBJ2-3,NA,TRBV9,TGTGCCAGCAGCCCCCGCGAAGGCAGGATCACAGATACGCAGTATTTT,CASSPREGRITDTQYF
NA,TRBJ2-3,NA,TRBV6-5,TGTGCCAGCAGGCGGGGAACAGACTACACAGATACGCAGTATTTT,CASRRGTDYTDTQYF
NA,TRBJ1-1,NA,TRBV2,TGTGCCAGCAGCCCCCAAGGGGCAGGGGTGAACACTGAAGCTTTCTTT,CASSPQGAGVNTEAFF
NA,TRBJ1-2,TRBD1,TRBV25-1,TGTGCCAGCAGTCCCCGTCTCGTACAGGGGGCGAGGGGCTACACCTTC,CASSPRLVQGARGYTF
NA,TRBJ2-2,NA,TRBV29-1,TGCAGCGTTGGACAGGTTTCCAACACCGGGGAGCTGTTTTTT,CSVGQVSNTGELFF
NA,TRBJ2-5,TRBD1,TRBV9,TGTGCCAGCAGCGTCCAAGGGACAGGGATGGAGACCCAGTACTTC,CASSVQGTGMETQYF
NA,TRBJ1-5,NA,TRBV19,TGTGCCAGTAGCAGCACGGATTTGCAGCCCCAGCATTTT,CASSSTDLQPQHF
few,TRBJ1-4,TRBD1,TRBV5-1,TGCGCCAGCAGCATTTCCGGGACAGGGCGTGAAAAACTGTTTTTT,CASSISGTGREKLFF
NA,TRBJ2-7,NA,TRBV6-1,TGTGCCAGCAGTGAAAAGACGGCCGACGAGCAGTACTTC,CASSEKTADEQYF
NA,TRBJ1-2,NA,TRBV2,TGTGCCAGCAAAGGGTTGGGAGTGGGCTATGGCTACACCTTC,CASKGLGVGYGYTF
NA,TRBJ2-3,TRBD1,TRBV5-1,TGCGCCAGCAGCTTGGCGGGACAGGGAACAGATACGCAGTATTTT,CASSLAGQGTDTQYF
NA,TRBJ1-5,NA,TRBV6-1,TGTGCCAGCAGTGAGTCCTGGGGAAGGCGGGCCCAGCATTTT,CASSESWGRRAQHF
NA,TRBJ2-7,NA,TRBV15,TGTGCCACCAGCAGAGGGTCGGTCTCCTACGAGCAGTACTTC,CATSRGSVSYEQYF
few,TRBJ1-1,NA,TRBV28,TGTGCCTGCTTTGGTGCCCCAATGAACACTGAAGCTTTCTTT,CACFGAPMNTEAFF
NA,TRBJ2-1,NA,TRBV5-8,TGTGCCAGCAGCTTGGATTACAATGAGCAGTTCTTC,CASSLDYNEQFF
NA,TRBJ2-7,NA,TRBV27,TGTGCCAGCAGTCCCCAGGGCGGGGGCCACGAGCAGTACTTC,CASSPQGGGHEQYF
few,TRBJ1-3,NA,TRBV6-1,TGTGCCAGCAGTGTCATTCAGGCTGACTCTGGAAACACCATATATTTT,CASSVIQADSGNTIYF
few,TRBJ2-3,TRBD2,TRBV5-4,TGTGCCAGCAGCCGCGGGGGGGGCGCAGATACGCAGTATTTT,CASSRGGGADTQYF